The clone carrying this T cell receptor (beta chain) was detected many times. No antigen is known for it. These data come from a study of Graves' ophthalmopathy and Graves' hyperthyroidism. RNA transcripts provided the template for amplifying TCR beta CDR3 regions. HTBI primers were used in a first-round RT-PCR, which preceded a second-round multiplex PCR. TCRdb processed the multiplex PCR reads anew with MiXCR; each CDR3 protein has one entry. The table includes just over 600,000 distinct CDR3 sequences, approximately 22% detected once. PBMCs were isolated from a roughly 9.3 ml sample of fresh peripheral blood. Study observations and caveats: Most expanded clonotypes from thyroid (those above 0.001 frequency) were also found in blood. Researchers report that a 13-signature model separated ophthalmopathy from stable hyperthyroidism, posting around 90% sensitivity and 75% to 84% specificity.

This CDR3 is built from 12 residues. Germline values: CDR1 DFQATT, CDR2 SNEGSKA (reference sequence). This sequence originates from a young woman with stable Graves' hyperthyroidism. Some clones in this sample may be carry-over from other donors' samples. The specimen was peripheral blood. This rearrangement joins TRBV20-1 to TRBJ2-5, with D possibly being TRBD1 (5 bases). The CDR3 bases are TGCTCTGGACAACTTCGGAAAGAGACCCAGTACTTC. Its translation: CSGQLRKETQYF.